This T cell receptor (beta chain) was sequenced in a study of blood T cell repertoires in COVID-19. This clone was observed once. Assay used: immunoSEQ multiplex PCR; TCRdb lists only in-frame clones, some missing. The table records about 250,000 clones, roughly 86% of them present only once. The CDR3 runs 15 residues. V lost 1 base and J 7 bases, leaving 13 bases between the germline ends. Germline V gene sequence: CDR1 MNHNY, CDR2 SVGAGI (reference sequence). The chain joins TRBV6-6 to TRBJ1-4; D may be TRBD1 (5 bases). What was sequenced was peripheral blood. The clonotype comes from a woman of 80 years or more with COVID-19, enrolled during active disease. In DNA form, the CDR3 reads TGTGCCAGCAGTTACTATCAGGGTTTTAGTGAAAAACTGTTTTTT. Protein sequence: CASSYYQGFSEKLFF.